A single sample gave rise to the 22 T cell receptor beta chains below, sequenced in a study of blood T cell repertoires in COVID-19. This table comes from immunoSEQ multiplex PCR, and its TCRdb copy is limited to in-frame clones, with some not included. The sample shows around 480,000 clones, around 88% of them seen only once. Sample: peripheral blood. These receptors all stem from a woman aged 45-59 years with COVID-19, enrolled during active disease.

The table lists this clone with a count of one. The chain recombines TRBV5-1 with TRBJ1-3; maybe TRBD1 (5 bases). The CDR3 contains 15 residues. V lost 0 bases to trimming and J lost 2 bases, with 9 bases between them. The V gene's germline CDR1 is SGHRS and CDR2 YFSETQ. The CDR3 sequence: CASSLEGRTGNTIYF. As DNA, the CDR3 is TGCGCCAGCAGCTTGGAGGGGCGCACTGGAAACACCATATATTTT. The full variable domain, with the rest looked up from reference TRBV5-1 and TRBJ1-3, is KAGVTQTPRYLIKTRGQQVTLSCSPISGHRSVSWYQQTPGQGLQFLFEYFSETQRNKGNFPGRFSGRQFSNSRSEMNVSTLELGDSALYLCASSLEGRTGNTIYFGEGSWLTVV.

This clone appeared a few times. The V call is TRBV6-5, the J call TRBJ2-1; 7 bases align to TRBD1. The CDR3 has 13 amino acids. V trimming: 6 bases; J trimming: 7 bases; junction bases outside the gene matches: 6. CDR1 and CDR2 (germline): MNHEY, SVGAGI. CDR3 bases: TGTGCCAGCAGACAGGGGAGTAGGAATGAGCAGTTCTTC. Protein product: CASRQGSRNEQFF.

The count of this clone is one. The chain has TRBV15 and TRBJ1-1, with TRBD1 as a possible D gene (6 bases). Germline V lookup: CDR1 LNHNV, CDR2 YYDKDF (reference sequence). The CDR3 extends over 16 amino acids. Trimming cost V 4 bases and J 3 bases, with 18 bases left between them. CDR3 bases: TGTGCCACCAGCACGCCCCAAGGGGGAAGATACACTGAAGCTTTCTTT. Translating gives CATSTPQGGRYTEAFF.

V and J are TRBV29-1 and TRBJ2-3, with D perhaps TRBD1 (6 bases). Germline CDR1 is SQVTM and CDR2 is ANQGSEA. The germline V and J ends were trimmed by 6 bases and 3 bases, with 16 bases remaining between them. The CDR3 is 14 residues long. The CDR3 region has the DNA TGCAGCGTACGGGACATCGGAAGGACAGATACGCAGTATTTT. Its protein is CSVRDIGRTDTQYF.

This clone showed up just once. The chain has TRBV28 and TRBJ2-7; 7 bases map to TRBD2. CDR1 is MDHEN, CDR2 SYDVKM, per germline. There are 12 residues in the CDR3. The V gene end was trimmed by 6 bases and the J gene end by 6 bases; junction bases not matched to a gene: 5. As DNA, the CDR3 is TGTGCCAGCAGGGGAGGGACTTTCGAGCAGTACTTC. Amino acids: CASRGGTFEQYF.

The chain uses TRBV21-1 and TRBJ1-6; TRBD1, the D gene given by the table, was not confirmed from the DNA. TRBV21-1 is noted as a pseudogene. This CDR3 is 17 amino acids long. DNA for the CDR3: TGTGCCAGCAGCAAAGTAAAGGGGGCGAAGTTTCAATCACCCCTCCACTTT. Its protein is CASSKVKGAKFQSPLHF.

The CDR3 sequence: CASSLVQGAGQPQHF. Here the CDR3 DNA reads TGTGCCAGCAGCTTGGTTCAGGGGGCCGGACAGCCCCAGCATTTT. The chain carries TRBV5-5 and TRBJ1-5; 8 bases are a match to TRBD1. After removal of 0 bases from V and 7 bases from J, the junction contained 6 bases not matched to a gene. The CDR3 is 15 amino acids. Germline-derived CDR1 and CDR2 are SGHKS and YYEKEE (reference sequence).

The chain combines TRBV18 with TRBJ1-3; 7 nucleotides align to TRBD1. Per the germline V gene, CDR1 is KGHSH and CDR2 is LQKENI. J lost 3 bases, V lost 3 bases, and 11 bases had no gene match. The CDR3 runs to 17 residues. CDR3 sequence (DNA): TGTGCCAGCTCACCCGACTTACAGGGGTCAGGTGGAAACACCATATATTTT. Translating it yields CASSPDLQGSGGNTIYF.

The chain is built from TRBV30 and TRBJ1-1; D perhaps matches TRBD1 (6 bases). Looked up from germline, CDR1 is GTSNPN and CDR2 is SVGIG (reference sequence). The CDR3 totals 13 residues. V gave up 8 bases and J gave up 4 bases, with 17 bases separating them. The CDR3 DNA follows: TGTGCCCGTCTGGGGGGGCTGAGCACTGAAGCTTTCTTT. Protein product: CARLGGLSTEAFF.

V is TRBV18 and J is TRBJ1-5, with 9 bases aligning to TRBD1. Germline V gives CDR1 KGHSH, CDR2 LQKENI. CDR3 length equals 14 residues. J lost 4 bases, V lost 5 bases, and 3 bases had no gene match. This chain's CDR3 is CASSGTGKNQPQHF. For the CDR3, the DNA is TGTGCCAGCTCAGGGACAGGGAAAAATCAGCCCCAGCATTTT.

The chain uses TRBV5-5 and TRBJ1-2; 8 bases align to TRBD1. After removal of 5 bases from V and 8 bases from J, the junction contained 14 bases not matched to a gene. CDR3 length: 15 residues. CDR1 SGHKS and CDR2 YYEKEE come from the germline V gene (reference sequence). CDR3 region: CASSSLLGQGWGYTF. The CDR3 region has the DNA TGTGCCAGCAGTTCGCTTCTCGGACAGGGTTGGGGCTACACCTTC.

The chain couples TRBV18 to TRBJ1-1, with D tentatively TRBD1 (5 bases). The CDR3 totals 15 residues. Trimming stripped 6 bases from V and 1 base from J, with 15 bases between. Germline V lookup: CDR1 KGHSH, CDR2 LQKENI. The CDR3 DNA follows: TGTGCCAGCTCCCTTCAGGGAGGTGAGAACACTGAAGCTTTCTTT. Translation gives CASSLQGGENTEAFF.

This sequence joins TRBV18 and TRBJ1-4; no reliable D call. Looked up from germline, CDR1 is KGHSH and CDR2 is LQKENI. V lost 5 bases and J 5 bases, leaving 15 bases between the germline ends. This CDR3 region has 15 residues. CDR3 protein: CASSARERRNEKLFF. The DNA of the CDR3 is TGTGCCAGCTCAGCCCGGGAGAGGAGGAATGAAAAACTGTTTTTT.

This chain uses TRBV9 with TRBJ1-5; tentative D call: TRBD1 (6 bases). Trimming left V 4 bases short and J 12 bases short, with 23 bases between. CDR3 length: 15 residues. Germline CDR1 SGDLS, CDR2 YYNGEE. The CDR3 spells CASSPRGGSPRLQHF. CDR3 DNA sequence: TGTGCCAGCAGCCCGCGGGGGGGCTCCCCCCGGCTCCAGCATTTT.

The rearrangement uses TRBV24-1 and TRBJ1-3; 7 nucleotides align to TRBD1. In germline, CDR1 is KGHDR, CDR2 SFDVKD. The CDR3 has 14 amino acids. The ends lost 9 bases at V and 1 base at J; junction bases unmatched: 5. The CDR3 protein is CATYDRDSGNTIYF. CDR3 coding DNA: TGTGCCACCTATGACAGGGATTCTGGAAACACCATATATTTT.

CDR3 DNA sequence: TGTGCCAGCAGCGCTCTAGGAGGCACCGGGGAGCTGTTTTTT. It yields the protein CASSALGGTGELFF. The chain recombines TRBV6-5 with TRBJ2-2; TRBD2 is a possible D gene (5 bases). This CDR3 has 14 amino acids. CDR1 is MNHEY and CDR2 is SVGAGI in the germline V gene. V was pared by 6 bases and J by 4 bases, with 12 bases between.

The rearrangement uses TRBV4-2 and TRBJ1-2; D remains unclear. The CDR3 is 17 amino acids. CDR1 LGHNA and CDR2 YNFKEQ come from the germline V gene. V lost 0 bases and J lost 1, with 15 bases in between. The CDR3 DNA reads TGTGCCAGCAGCCAAGATGCCAGCCCCCGGGGTAACTATGGCTACACCTTC. This translates into CASSQDASPRGNYGYTF.

The rearrangement links TRBV5-5 to TRBJ2-4, with D possibly TRBD1 on 5 matching bases. Trimming took off 4 bases at V and 0 bases at J, with 26 bases between the two ends. Germline CDR1 and CDR2: SGHKS and YYEKEE (reference sequence). This CDR3 has 20 residues. Here the CDR3 DNA reads TGTGCCAGCAGCCTCCTCCCGACAGACTCCGCCACGAGAGCCAAAAACATTCAGTACTTC. Protein product: CASSLLPTDSATRAKNIQYF.

The chain joins TRBV24-1 to TRBJ1-2; D gene unclear. Germline V CDR1 and CDR2: KGHDR, SFDVKD. V was shortened by 3 bases and J by 4 bases, with 14 bases between the two germline ends. The CDR3 extends over 15 amino acids. CDR3 in amino acids: CATSDGRGSIYGYTF. Here the CDR3 DNA reads TGTGCCACCAGTGATGGCCGGGGTAGTATCTATGGCTACACCTTC.

This chain connects TRBV28 to TRBJ1-1; tentatively, D is TRBD1 (6 bases). V gave up 3 bases and J gave up 0 bases, with 17 bases separating them. Germline CDR1 and CDR2: MDHEN and SYDVKM. The CDR3 contains 17 residues. CDR3 in amino acids: CASSFGGAASLNTEAFF. CDR3 bases: TGTGCCAGCAGTTTCGGGGGGGCCGCTTCACTGAACACTGAAGCTTTCTTT. Drawing the rest from reference TRBV28 and TRBJ1-1, the complete variable domain is DVKVTQSSRYLVKRTGEKVFLECVQDMDHENMFWYRQDPGLGLRLIYFSYDVKMKEKGDIPEGYSVSREKKERFSLILESASTNQTSMYLCASSFGGAASLNTEAFFGQGTRLTVV.

The chain joins TRBV5-1 to TRBJ1-2; TRBD1 might be the D (6 bases). The germline CDR1 and CDR2 sequences are SGHRS and YFSETQ. CDR3 length: 13 residues. The V and J ends lost 2 bases and 7 bases respectively, with 12 bases between them. CDR3 in amino acids: CASSLNQGTGYTF. CDR3 DNA sequence: TGCGCCAGCAGCTTAAATCAGGGGACTGGCTACACCTTC.

The chain combines TRBV6-6 with TRBJ1-6; no clear D gene. From germline, CDR1 is MNHNY and CDR2 SVGAGI (reference sequence). With 2 bases removed from V and 9 bases from J, the gap between germline ends came to 5 bases. The CDR3 covers 12 residues. Written as DNA, the CDR3 is TGTGCCAGCAGTTACGTTAGTTCACCCCTCCACTTT. Translated, it gives CASSYVSSPLHF.